These 10 T cell receptor beta chains came from one sample sequenced in a study of persistence of HIV-infected CD4 T cells. Lysates of CMV-infected fibroblasts at 10 ug/mL stimulated these cells. Memory cells lacking CD40L and CD69 with high CD45RO were sorted. This was the immunoSEQ version 4 assay in survey mode. Profiled with immunoSEQ multiplex PCR; TCRdb holds only in-frame clones, not every one. Of some 31,000 clones detected, roughly 82% appear once; the ten largest clones hold 0.8% to 0.9%. The antigens for these receptors are not known. The sequences come from CD4+ T cells sorted from PBMCs after roughly 18-hour stimulation, collected from a patient who received antiretroviral therapy. Receptors originate from an adult man with HIV who was CMV-seropositive.

The CDR3 nucleotides read TGTGCCAGCAGCTTGGTGGTACAACAGAACTCCTACGAGCAGTACTTC. Translated, it gives CASSLVVQQNSYEQYF. The rearrangement uses TRBV5-6 and TRBJ2-7; D ambiguous. Per the germline V gene, CDR1 is SGHDT and CDR2 is YYEEEE. This CDR3 contains 16 residues. Trimming shortened V by 0 bases and J by 0 bases, and 13 bases separated the two germline ends.

This clone appeared a few times. The V call is TRBV30, the J call TRBJ1-2; no clear D. V shed 4 bases and J shed 4 bases, with 7 bases lying between them. Germline V lookup: CDR1 GTSNPN, CDR2 SVGIG (reference sequence). CDR3 length: 11 residues. The CDR3 DNA is TGTGCCTGGACCTGGGGCTATGGCTACACCTTC. Its protein product is CAWTWGYGYTF.

The chain uses TRBV6-2 or TRBV6-3 and TRBJ2-1; 9 bases agree with TRBD1. Germline V lookup: CDR1 MNHEY, CDR2 SVGEGT. This CDR3 has 16 amino acids. V dropped 2 bases and J dropped 4; count of bases not matched to a gene: 6. The CDR3 region is CASSYARGTGYNEQFF. CDR3 coding DNA: TGTGCCAGCAGTTACGCGAGGGGGACAGGGTACAATGAGCAGTTCTTC.

The chain has TRBV7-6 and TRBJ1-6; D ambiguous. V lost 4 bases and J 4 bases, leaving 8 bases between the germline ends. Germline V gives CDR1 SGHVS, CDR2 FNYEAQ. The CDR3 is 14 amino acids. CDR3 in DNA: TGTGCCAGCAGCTCCGGGGATTATAATTCACCCCTCCACTTT. Its protein is CASSSGDYNSPLHF. Together with reference TRBV7-6 and TRBJ1-6, the CDR3 gives the full variable domain: GAGVSQSPRYKVTKRGQDVALRCDPISGHVSLYWYRQALGQGPEFLTYFNYEAQQDKSGLPNDRFSAERPEGSISTLTIQRTEQRDSAMYRCASSSGDYNSPLHFGNGTRLTVT.

The chain couples TRBV18 to TRBJ1-2, with 7 bases fitting TRBD1. The CDR3 contains 15 residues. The ends lost 0 bases at V and 7 bases at J; junction bases unmatched: 8. Germline values: CDR1 KGHSH, CDR2 LQKENI. The CDR3 sequence is CASSPPGQQAGGYTF. The CDR3, as DNA: TGTGCCAGCTCACCACCGGGACAGCAGGCCGGTGGCTACACCTTC.

This chain links TRBV7-8 with TRBJ2-5; 9 nucleotides line up with TRBD2. With 6 bases clipped from V and 2 bases from J, the junction kept 25 bases outside the gene matches. This CDR3 contains 21 residues. Germline CDR1 is SGHVS and CDR2 is FQNEAQ. CDR3 amino acids: CASSPGLAEGGLPWDQETQYF. For the CDR3, the DNA is TGTGCCAGCAGTCCGGGACTAGCCGAAGGGGGCCTGCCATGGGATCAAGAGACCCAGTACTTC.

The chain has TRBV18 and TRBJ1-3, with no clear D. The CDR3 extends over 15 amino acids. Trimming stripped 2 bases from V and 3 bases from J, with 11 bases between. Germline V gene data show CDR1 as KGHSH and CDR2 as LQKENI. This CDR3 reads CASSPTGSVGNTIYF. DNA for the CDR3: TGTGCCAGCTCACCAACGGGGAGCGTTGGAAACACCATATATTTT.

J is TRBJ2-1 and V is TRBV7-3, with TRBD1 matching 11 bases. Germline CDR1 SGHTA, CDR2 FQGTGA. With V trimmed by 3 bases and J by 7 bases, 5 bases remained unmatched. The CDR3 spans 15 residues. As DNA, the CDR3 is TGTGCCAGCAGCTTCTCCGGGACAGGGGGAAATGAGCAGTTCTTC. This translates into CASSFSGTGGNEQFF. Together with reference TRBV7-3 and TRBJ2-1, the CDR3 gives the full variable domain: GAGVSQTPSNKVTEKGKYVELRCDPISGHTALYWYRQSLGQGPEFLIYFQGTGAADDSGLPNDRFFAVRPEGSVSTLKIQRTERGDSAVYLCASSFSGTGGNEQFFGPGTRLTVL.

The chain recombines TRBV7-2 with TRBJ2-5; maybe TRBD1 (6 bases). The CDR3 sequence is 13 residues long. V shed 4 bases and J shed 5 bases, with 11 bases lying between them. The germline gives CDR1 SGHTA, CDR2 FQGNSA. CDR3 sequence: CASSYRAPETQYF. DNA of the CDR3: TGTGCCAGCAGCTACAGGGCCCCGGAGACCCAGTACTTC.

This chain joins TRBV6-2 or TRBV6-3 and TRBJ2-5; 8 nucleotides agree with TRBD1. This CDR3 contains 16 residues. Trimming cost V 2 bases and J 5 bases; bases outside gene matches: 10. Germline-derived CDR1 and CDR2 are MNHEY and SVGEGT. CDR3 sequence reads: CASSYDPGQGGETQYF. CDR3 nucleotides: TGTGCCAGCAGTTACGACCCCGGACAGGGTGGCGAGACCCAGTACTTC.